This T cell receptor (beta chain) stems from a study of cytomegalovirus exposure and HLA in healthy donors. Findings and caveats of the study: A later analysis linked 15,000 to 20,000 TCR beta sequences to HLA alleles at 0.05 false discovery rate. On later analysis, the bulk of CMV-associated TCR beta chains appeared to be HLA-restricted.

CDR3 length equals 15 residues. The V and J ends lost 4 bases and 0 bases respectively, with 12 bases between them. Per germline, CDR1 MDHEN and CDR2 SYDVKM. Unrecorded immune exposure was likely among donors, who were nominally healthy when sampled. Primers included in the PCR were 60 Vbeta and 13 Jbeta primers. This table comes from immunoSEQ multiplex PCR, and its TCRdb copy is limited to in-frame clones, with some not included. The table includes 95,000 to 150,000 clones, around 75% detected once. As to this clone: The antigen remains unidentified.

The chain uses TRBV28 and TRBJ2-5, with D tentatively TRBD2 (6 bases). The source material was PBMCs. This clonotype was sampled from a young man in good health and CMV-seronegative. The CDR3 is CASSSLGDYQETQYF. For the CDR3, the DNA is TGTGCCAGCAGTTCCCTCGGGGACTACCAAGAGACCCAGTACTTC. Drawing the rest from reference TRBV28 and TRBJ2-5, the complete variable domain is DVKVTQSSRYLVKRTGEKVFLECVQDMDHENMFWYRQDPGLGLRLIYFSYDVKMKEKGDIPEGYSVSREKKERFSLILESASTNQTSMYLCASSSLGDYQETQYFGPGTRLLVL.